This T cell receptor beta chain was documented in a study of OX40 agonist ivuxolimab in advanced cancers. General study results and limits: At 0.1 to 3.0 mg/kg, clonal expansion of CD4+ and CD8+ blood T cells had occurred by week 6.

A word on this clone: Antigen unknown.

TCRdb's table, derived via immunoSEQ multiplex PCR, lists solely in-frame clones and lacks some. This table has about 64,000 clones, 85% appearing once. The specimen comprised CD4+ or CD8+ T cells sorted from blood, sampled in a trial of the OX40 agonist ivuxolimab. This clonotype was obtained from an adult with an advanced solid tumor such as melanoma, head and neck, liver or kidney cancer.

CDR3 DNA sequence: TGTGCCAGCAGCTTATCCGGGACAGGGGGCGTTAATGAGCAGTTCTTC. Encoded protein: CASSLSGTGGVNEQFF. The chain employs TRBV7-3 and TRBJ2-1; 12 positions match TRBD1. CDR3 length equals 16 residues. Germline CDR1 SGHTA, CDR2 FQGTGA. V shed 2 bases, J shed 7 bases, and the junction held 6 bases outside the gene matches.